Below are 27 T cell receptor beta chains sequenced from a single sample in a study of T cell responses to AZD1222 COVID-19 vaccine. Using immunoSEQ multiplex PCR, the repertoire was profiled, and TCRdb retains in-frame clones only, with some absent. The sample lists about 110,000 clones, approximately 86% occurring once. Sequences were derived from peripheral blood, sampled on day 0 of AZD1222 vaccination. The receptors stem from an adult in good health.

The chain combines TRBV6-5 with TRBJ1-4; tentative D call: TRBD1 (6 bases). The CDR3 is 15 residues long. Germline V gene data show CDR1 as MNHEY and CDR2 as SVGAGI. Between the trimmed V and J ends, which lost 6 bases and 6 bases, there was a span of 17 bases. The chain's CDR3 is CASSRRPGEDEKLFF. CDR3 nucleotides: TGTGCCAGCAGCCGTCGACCAGGGGAGGATGAAAAACTGTTTTTT.

The chain links TRBV7-2 to TRBJ2-5; 8 bases map to TRBD2. The germline V gene encodes CDR1 SGHTA and CDR2 FQGNSA. V gave up 3 bases and J gave up 5 bases; unmatched junction bases: 8. CDR3 length equals 15 residues. The CDR3 DNA follows: TGTGCCAGCAGCTTGGGGACTAGATCGCGGGAGACCCAGTACTTC. It specifies CASSLGTRSRETQYF.

This sequence joins TRBV10-3 and TRBJ2-1, with 7 bases lining up with TRBD2. J was trimmed by 8 bases and V by 11 bases; bases with no gene match: 9. The CDR3 has 12 amino acids. Germline V gene lookup returns CDR1 ENHRY and CDR2 SYGVKD. This chain's CDR3 is CALRGGIDEQFF. The CDR3 nucleotides are TGTGCCCTCCGGGGAGGGATCGATGAGCAGTTCTTC.

The genes are TRBV25-1 and TRBJ2-3; the D is unclear. Germline values: CDR1 MGHDK, CDR2 SYGVNS. This CDR3 region has 14 residues. V gave up 6 bases and J gave up 1 base, with 11 bases separating them. CDR3 protein: CASRQPGGTDTQYF. CDR3 in DNA: TGTGCCAGCAGGCAACCAGGAGGCACAGATACGCAGTATTTT. The entire variable domain, with the rest obtained from reference TRBV25-1 and TRBJ2-3, is as follows: EADIYQTPRYLVIGTGKKITLECSQTMGHDKMYWYQQDPGMELHLIHYSYGVNSTEKGDLSSESTVSRIRTEHFPLTLESARPSHTSQYLCASRQPGGTDTQYFGPGTRLTVL.

The CDR3 is CAWSDPGQGDTEAFF. The DNA of the CDR3 is TGTGCCTGGAGTGACCCCGGACAGGGGGATACTGAAGCTTTCTTT. The J gene is TRBJ1-1, the V gene TRBV30, with 10 positions matching TRBD1. Germline V gene lookup returns CDR1 GTSNPN and CDR2 SVGIG (reference sequence). The CDR3 has 15 amino acids. The V segment lost 1 base and the J segment 5 bases; nucleotides outside the gene matches: 7. Looking up the rest from reference TRBV30 and TRBJ1-1 gives the full variable domain: SQTIHQWPATLVQPVGSPLSLECTVEGTSNPNLYWYRQAAGRGLQLLFYSVGIGQISSEVPQNLSASRPQDRQFILSSKKLLLSDSGFYLCAWSDPGQGDTEAFFGQGTRLTVV.

The chain couples TRBV6-5 to TRBJ2-7; 9 nucleotides line up with TRBD2. The V and J ends lost 8 bases and 4 bases, in that order; junction bases with no gene match: 3. The CDR3 totals 12 residues. Per germline, CDR1 MNHEY and CDR2 SVGAGI. CDR3 nucleotides: TGTGCCAGCGCGGGAGGGCTTTACGAGCAGTACTTC. It specifies CASAGGLYEQYF.

V is TRBV4-2 and J is TRBJ2-1; 11 bases fit TRBD2. Germline values: CDR1 LGHNA, CDR2 YNFKEQ. V gave up 0 bases and J gave up 5 bases; unmatched junction bases: 15. This CDR3 contains 20 residues. CDR3 sequence (DNA): TGTGCCAGCAGCCAAGATATGTTAGGGCTAGCGGGGGGCGGGCACAATGAGCAGTTCTTC. Protein: CASSQDMLGLAGGGHNEQFF.

V and J are TRBV19 and TRBJ2-4; 14 bases agree with TRBD2. The CDR3 loop spans 18 amino acids. Trimming at V came to 6 bases and at J to 0 bases, leaving 7 bases not matched to a gene. From germline, CDR1 is LNHDA and CDR2 SQIVND (reference sequence). The CDR3 loop is CASSATGLAGVAKNIQYF. CDR3 sequence (DNA): TGTGCCAGTAGCGCTACGGGACTAGCGGGAGTAGCCAAAAACATTCAGTACTTC.

The chain recombines TRBV2 with TRBJ2-3, with 13 nucleotides matching TRBD2. Germline-derived CDR1 and CDR2 are SNHLY and FYNNEI. The CDR3 is 19 amino acids. V lost 3 bases to trimming and J lost 0 bases; unmatched junction nucleotides: 9. The CDR3 here is CASSDPRTSGRSSTDTQYF. CDR3 coding DNA: TGTGCCAGCAGTGACCCTAGGACTAGCGGGAGATCTAGCACAGATACGCAGTATTTT.

The chain employs TRBV4-2 and TRBJ1-5, with no clear D. The CDR3 spans 13 residues. The V and J ends lost 0 bases and 10 bases respectively, with 10 bases between them. The germline V gene has CDR1 LGHNA and CDR2 YNFKEQ. CDR3 coding DNA: TGTGCCAGCAGCCAAGATGTGGGCTACCCCCAGCATTTT. As protein: CASSQDVGYPQHF.

The chain links TRBV7-2 to TRBJ2-3; 8 bases agree with TRBD2. The CDR3 consists of 16 residues. After removal of 0 bases from V and 1 base from J, the junction contained 3 bases not matched to a gene. CDR1 is SGHTA and CDR2 is FQGNSA in the germline V gene. The CDR3 DNA sequence: TGTGCCAGCAGCTTAGCGGCGGGAGGCCGCACAGATACGCAGTATTTT. Amino acid sequence: CASSLAAGGRTDTQYF.

The chain has TRBV3-1 (or the pseudogene TRBV3-2) and TRBJ1-5; 9 nucleotides agree with TRBD1. The CDR3 sequence is 14 residues long. The J segment lost 4 bases and the V segment lost 4 bases, leaving 2 bases of the junction unmatched. The germline CDR1 and CDR2 sequences are LGHDT and YNNKEL (reference sequence). CDR3 protein: CASSPGQGNQPQHF. In DNA, the CDR3 is TGTGCCAGCAGCCCCGGACAGGGGAATCAGCCCCAGCATTTT.

This clone has just a few counts. V usage is TRBV12-3 or TRBV12-4 and J usage is TRBJ1-1, with unresolved D. V lost 3 bases to trimming and J lost 0 bases, with 5 bases between them. This CDR3 contains 13 residues. This chain's CDR3 is CASSFAMNTEAFF. The CDR3 region has the DNA TGTGCCAGCAGTTTCGCCATGAACACTGAAGCTTTCTTT.

The chain has TRBV19 and TRBJ2-7; 7 nucleotides agree with TRBD2. The germline V gene encodes CDR1 LNHDA and CDR2 SQIVND (reference sequence). CDR3 length: 14 amino acids. V was clipped by 8 bases and J by 0 bases; unmatched bases: 7. The CDR3 sequence is CASCNGGSSYEQYF. The DNA of the CDR3 is TGTGCCAGTTGTAACGGGGGGAGCTCCTACGAGCAGTACTTC.

The chain combines TRBV6-2 or TRBV6-3 with TRBJ2-3; D not certain. CDR3 length equals 13 residues. Per the germline V gene, CDR1 is MNHEY and CDR2 is SVGEGT. V shed 3 bases and J shed 3 bases, with 7 bases lying between them. Here the CDR3 reads CASSYSSTDTQYF. CDR3 in DNA: TGTGCCAGCAGTTATTCTTCAACAGATACGCAGTATTTT.

CDR3 loop: CASSQDRSASEQYF. CDR3 coding DNA: TGTGCCAGCAGCCAAGACCGCTCAGCTAGCGAGCAGTACTTC. This chain uses TRBV3-1 (or the pseudogene TRBV3-2) with TRBJ2-7; D remains ambiguous. Trimming pared 0 bases from V and 6 bases from J, leaving 12 bases between. In germline, CDR1 is LGHDT, CDR2 YNNKEL (reference sequence). This CDR3 is built from 14 residues.

The chain is built from TRBV14 and TRBJ1-3; 7 bases fit TRBD1. V was pared by 4 bases and J by 4 bases, with 4 bases of the junction left unmatched. This CDR3 contains 14 residues. Per germline, CDR1 SGHDN and CDR2 FVKESK. In nucleotides, the CDR3 is TGTGCCAGCAGCCTCTGGGACAGCGGAAACACCATATATTTT. This translates into CASSLWDSGNTIYF.

The rearrangement joins TRBV30 to TRBJ1-2; D remains ambiguous. V was shortened by 1 base and J by 8 bases, with 17 bases between the two germline ends. The CDR3 length is 14 residues. From germline, CDR1 is GTSNPN and CDR2 SVGIG (reference sequence). In DNA form, the CDR3 reads TGTGCCTGGAGTGCGCTTTTTGGGATGGGGGGCTACACCTTC. This sequence encodes CAWSALFGMGGYTF.

J is TRBJ2-3 and V is TRBV6-2 or TRBV6-3; D uncertain. The CDR3 spans 14 residues. With 2 bases removed from V and 3 bases from J, the gap between germline ends came to 9 bases. CDR1 and CDR2 (germline): MNHEY, SVGEGT. CDR3 sequence reads: CASSYTLVTDTQYF. The CDR3 DNA follows: TGTGCCAGCAGTTACACCCTAGTAACAGATACGCAGTATTTT.

The genes are TRBV28 and TRBJ1-1; possible D gene TRBD1, 5 bases. Deletions cut 3 bases from V and 5 bases from J, with 19 bases between. Germline-derived CDR1 and CDR2 are MDHEN and SYDVKM. The CDR3 totals 16 residues. The CDR3, as DNA: TGTGCCAGCAGTTTGGGGGGTGGGCATCGGACAACTGAAGCTTTCTTT. Translating it yields CASSLGGGHRTTEAFF. Full variable domain (outside the CDR3, taken from reference TRBV28 and TRBJ1-1): DVKVTQSSRYLVKRTGEKVFLECVQDMDHENMFWYRQDPGLGLRLIYFSYDVKMKEKGDIPEGYSVSREKKERFSLILESASTNQTSMYLCASSLGGGHRTTEAFFGQGTRLTVV.

CDR3 DNA sequence: TGTGCCAGCAGCTTAACCCCCTCGGCAGGACAGGGGGCTAATGGCTACACCTTC. Translated, it gives CASSLTPSAGQGANGYTF. The chain links TRBV7-3 to TRBJ1-2, with 11 bases aligning to TRBD1. The V and J ends lost 0 bases and 6 bases, in that order; junction bases with no gene match: 12. The CDR3 length is 18 residues. Looked up from germline, CDR1 is SGHTA and CDR2 is FQGTGA.

The CDR3 reads CASGGEGNQPQHF. The CDR3 region has the DNA TGTGCCAGCGGGGGAGAGGGCAATCAGCCCCAGCATTTT. This rearrangement joins TRBV6-5 to TRBJ1-5, with D tentatively TRBD1 (5 bases). The length of the CDR3 is 13 residues. The V end lost 8 bases, the J end lost 2 bases, and 10 bases lay between the germline ends. Germline CDR1 reads MNHEY; CDR2 reads SVGAGI.

The V gene is TRBV15, the J gene TRBJ1-3, with TRBD1 as a possible D gene (5 bases). Trimming took off 5 bases at V and 0 bases at J, with 8 bases between the two ends. This CDR3 has 14 residues. Germline CDR1 is LNHNV and CDR2 is YYDKDF (reference sequence). The CDR3 loop is CATSRGSSGNTIYF. CDR3 in DNA: TGTGCCACCAGCCGGGGCTCCTCTGGAAACACCATATATTTT.

This sequence joins TRBV9 and TRBJ2-2, with 7 bases fitting TRBD1. The CDR3 has 15 residues. The germline CDR1 and CDR2 sequences are SGDLS and YYNGEE. The J segment lost 4 bases and the V segment lost 1 base, leaving 4 bases of the junction unmatched. The CDR3 DNA reads TGTGCCAGCAGCGTAAGAACAGGGGCCACCGGGGAGCTGTTTTTT. As protein: CASSVRTGATGELFF. The whole variable domain, remainder taken from reference TRBV9 and TRBJ2-2, is DSGVTQTPKHLITATGQRVTLRCSPRSGDLSVYWYQQSLDQGLQFLIQYYNGEERAKGNILERFSAQQFPDLHSELNLSSLELGDSALYFCASSVRTGATGELFFGEGSRLTVL.

The chain has TRBV4-1 and TRBJ2-5, with D maybe TRBD2 (5 bases). From germline, CDR1 is MGHRA and CDR2 YSYEKL. V lost 0 bases to trimming and J lost 4 bases, with 12 bases between them. The CDR3 loop spans 15 amino acids. CDR3 in amino acids: CASSQDSLARETQYF. The CDR3 coding sequence is TGCGCCAGCAGCCAAGACTCCCTAGCCCGAGAGACCCAGTACTTC.

The chain carries TRBV24-1 and TRBJ1-2, with D unresolved. The CDR3 loop spans 12 amino acids. V gave up 1 base and J gave up 9 bases, with 8 bases separating them. CDR1 is KGHDR and CDR2 is SFDVKD in the germline V gene. CDR3 loop: CATSDFKGCYTF. The CDR3 DNA follows: TGTGCCACCAGTGATTTTAAGGGTTGCTACACCTTC.

The chain carries TRBV4-2 and TRBJ1-5; no clear D. The germline CDR1 and CDR2 sequences are LGHNA and YNFKEQ. This CDR3 region has 16 residues. V was clipped by 1 base and J by 0 bases, with 10 bases between them. The chain's CDR3 is CASSQVGPPSNQPQHF. Written as DNA, the CDR3 is TGTGCCAGCAGCCAAGTTGGTCCCCCTAGCAATCAGCCCCAGCATTTT.